The T cell receptor (beta chain) described here comes from a study of technical replicates of blood from a handful of donors. Here immunoSEQ multiplex PCR was the method, and the copy in TCRdb shows in-frame clones only, minus some. The sample yields about 83,000 clones, 85% to 95% seen once. CDR3 size: 15 residues. In germline, CDR1 is MDHEN, CDR2 SYDVKM. V was shortened by 2 bases and J by 0 bases, with 9 bases between the two germline ends. This chain links TRBV28 with TRBJ2-3, with D possibly TRBD2 on 6 matching bases. This sequence originates from a human donor in good health. Sequencing used T cells isolated from PBMCs. This chain's CDR3 is CASSLRSGSTDTQYF. The DNA for the CDR3 is TGTGCCAGCAGTTTACGGAGCGGGAGCACAGATACGCAGTATTTT. The full variable domain, with the rest looked up from reference TRBV28 and TRBJ2-3, is DVKVTQSSRYLVKRTGEKVFLECVQDMDHENMFWYRQDPGLGLRLIYFSYDVKMKEKGDIPEGYSVSREKKERFSLILESASTNQTSMYLCASSLRSGSTDTQYFGPGTRLTVL.